The 3 T cell receptor beta chains reported below all come from one sample, sequenced in a study of blood T cell repertoires in COVID-19. The repertoire was sequenced with immunoSEQ multiplex PCR; TCRdb's copy has only in-frame clones and lacks some. The data contain about 300,000 clones, approximately 90% of them singletons. Material for sequencing was PBMCs or T cells enriched from blood (not recorded which). These receptor sequences come from a man aged 25 to 40 who had recovered from COVID-19.

This clone was seen a single time. The chain combines TRBV28 with TRBJ1-2; TRBD1 is a possible D gene (5 bases). Trimming shortened V by 6 bases and J by 5 bases, and 19 bases separated the two germline ends. The germline gives CDR1 MDHEN, CDR2 SYDVKM. The CDR3 extends over 15 amino acids. The CDR3, as DNA: TGTGCCAGCAGGGGGGGAGGGGCCGTTGGGTATGGCTACACCTTC. This sequence encodes CASRGGGAVGYGYTF.

The chain uses TRBV3-1 (or the pseudogene TRBV3-2) and TRBJ2-2; the D gene is possibly TRBD1 (5 bases). CDR1 is LGHDT, CDR2 YNNKEL, per germline (reference sequence). CDR3 length equals 16 residues. With 4 bases removed from V and 2 bases from J, the gap between germline ends came to 14 bases. In DNA, the CDR3 is TGTGCCAGCAGCCCACAGGAGCGCCGTAACACCGGGGAGCTGTTTTTT. Protein sequence: CASSPQERRNTGELFF.

This clone occurred a few times. CDR3 region: CASSSTGEKLFF. CDR3 DNA sequence: TGTGCCAGCAGCTCCACAGGTGAAAAACTGTTTTTT. V gene TRBV7-9 combines with J gene TRBJ1-4; D possibly corresponds to TRBD1 (5 bases). This CDR3 is 12 amino acids long. V was cut by 4 bases and J by 7 bases, with 7 bases left in between. The germline V gene encodes CDR1 SEHNR and CDR2 FQNEAQ (reference sequence).